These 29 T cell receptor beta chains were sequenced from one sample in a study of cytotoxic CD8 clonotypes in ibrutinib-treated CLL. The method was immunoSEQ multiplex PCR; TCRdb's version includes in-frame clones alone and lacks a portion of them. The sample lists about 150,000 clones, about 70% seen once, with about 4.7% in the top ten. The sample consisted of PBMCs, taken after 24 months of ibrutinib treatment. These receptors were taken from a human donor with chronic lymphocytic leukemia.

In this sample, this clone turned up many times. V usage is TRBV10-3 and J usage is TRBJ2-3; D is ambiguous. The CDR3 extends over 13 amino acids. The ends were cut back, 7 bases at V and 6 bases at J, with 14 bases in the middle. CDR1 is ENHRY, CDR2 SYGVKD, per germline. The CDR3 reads CAIKAALVDTQYF. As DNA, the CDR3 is TGTGCCATCAAGGCCGCTTTGGTGGATACGCAGTATTTT.

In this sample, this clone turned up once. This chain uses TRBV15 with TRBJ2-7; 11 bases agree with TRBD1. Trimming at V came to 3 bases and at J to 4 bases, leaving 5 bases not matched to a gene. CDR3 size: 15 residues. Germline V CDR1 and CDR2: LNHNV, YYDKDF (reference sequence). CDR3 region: CATSRGQGGPYEQYF. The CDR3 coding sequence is TGTGCCACCAGCAGGGGACAGGGGGGGCCATACGAGCAGTACTTC.

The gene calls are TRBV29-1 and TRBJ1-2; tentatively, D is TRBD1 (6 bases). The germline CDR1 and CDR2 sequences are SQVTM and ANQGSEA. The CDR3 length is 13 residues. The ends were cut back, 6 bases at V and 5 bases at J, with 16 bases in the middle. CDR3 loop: CSVPLGQGYGYTF. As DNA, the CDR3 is TGCAGCGTACCCTTAGGGCAGGGGTATGGCTACACCTTC.

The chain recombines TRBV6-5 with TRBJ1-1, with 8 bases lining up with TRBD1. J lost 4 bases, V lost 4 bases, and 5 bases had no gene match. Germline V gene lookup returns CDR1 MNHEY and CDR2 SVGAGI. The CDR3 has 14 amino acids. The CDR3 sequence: CASSSQGAGTEAFF. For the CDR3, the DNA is TGTGCCAGCAGTTCCCAGGGGGCCGGCACTGAAGCTTTCTTT.

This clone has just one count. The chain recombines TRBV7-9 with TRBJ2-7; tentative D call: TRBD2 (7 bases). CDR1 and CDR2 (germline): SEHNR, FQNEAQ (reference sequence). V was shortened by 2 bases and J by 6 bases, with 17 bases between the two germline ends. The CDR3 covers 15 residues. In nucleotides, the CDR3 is TGTGCCAGCAGCTTACCCATGACGAGGGGGGGCGAGCAGTACTTC. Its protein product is CASSLPMTRGGEQYF.

The CDR3 nucleotides read TGTGCCAGCAGCGGGGAGGCAGGCTACGAGCAGTACTTC. It specifies CASSGEAGYEQYF. The V gene is TRBV6-4, the J gene TRBJ2-7; the D gene is possibly TRBD2 (6 bases). The CDR3 totals 13 residues. The germline V gene has CDR1 MRHNA and CDR2 SNTAGT. Trimming cost V 6 bases and J 3 bases, with 12 bases left between them.

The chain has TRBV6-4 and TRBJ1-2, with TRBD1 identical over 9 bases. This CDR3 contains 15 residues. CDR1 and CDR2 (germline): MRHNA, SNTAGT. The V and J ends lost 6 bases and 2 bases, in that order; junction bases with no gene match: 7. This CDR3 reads CASSPDRGGNYGYTF. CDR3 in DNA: TGTGCCAGCAGCCCCGACAGGGGGGGAAACTATGGCTACACCTTC.

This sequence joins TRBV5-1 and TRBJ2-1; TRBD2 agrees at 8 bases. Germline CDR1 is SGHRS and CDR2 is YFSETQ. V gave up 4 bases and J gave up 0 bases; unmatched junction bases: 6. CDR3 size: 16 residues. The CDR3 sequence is CASSPREASSYNEQFF. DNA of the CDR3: TGCGCCAGCAGCCCGCGGGAGGCTAGCTCCTACAATGAGCAGTTCTTC. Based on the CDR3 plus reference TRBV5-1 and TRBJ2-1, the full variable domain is KAGVTQTPRYLIKTRGQQVTLSCSPISGHRSVSWYQQTPGQGLQFLFEYFSETQRNKGNFPGRFSGRQFSNSRSEMNVSTLELGDSALYLCASSPREASSYNEQFFGPGTRLTVL.

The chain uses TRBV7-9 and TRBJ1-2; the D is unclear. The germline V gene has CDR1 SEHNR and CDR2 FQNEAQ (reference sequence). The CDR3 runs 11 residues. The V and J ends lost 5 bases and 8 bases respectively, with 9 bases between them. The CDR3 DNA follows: TGTGCCAGCAGCCCGGGTGTGGGCTACACCTTC. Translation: CASSPGVGYTF.

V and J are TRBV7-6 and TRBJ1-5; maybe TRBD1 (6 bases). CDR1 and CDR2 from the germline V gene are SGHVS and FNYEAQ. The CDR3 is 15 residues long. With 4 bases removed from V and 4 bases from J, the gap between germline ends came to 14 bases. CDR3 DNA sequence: TGTGCCAGCAGCTCCGGACAGTCTCCTAATCAGCCCCAGCATTTT. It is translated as CASSSGQSPNQPQHF.

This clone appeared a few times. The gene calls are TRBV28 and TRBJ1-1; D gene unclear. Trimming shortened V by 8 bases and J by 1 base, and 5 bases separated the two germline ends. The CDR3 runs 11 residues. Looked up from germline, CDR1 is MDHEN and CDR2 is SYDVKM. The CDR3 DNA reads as TGTGCCAGCCTGAAGAACACTGAAGCTTTCTTT. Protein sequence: CASLKNTEAFF.

CDR3 nucleotides: TGTGCCAGCAGCTACTGGACAGGGGGAACTGAAGCTTTCTTT. Translating gives CASSYWTGGTEAFF. V is TRBV13 and J is TRBJ1-1; the match to TRBD1 covers 10 bases. The CDR3 has 14 residues. Germline trimming cut 4 bases from V and 5 bases from J; bases unmatched to any gene: 4. In germline, CDR1 is PRHDT, CDR2 FYEKMQ (reference sequence). Together with reference TRBV13 and TRBJ1-1, the CDR3 gives the full variable domain: AAGVIQSPRHLIKEKRETATLKCYPIPRHDTVYWYQQGPGQDPQFLISFYEKMQSDKGSIPDRFSAQQFSDYHSELNMSSLELGDSALYFCASSYWTGGTEAFFGQGTRLTVV.

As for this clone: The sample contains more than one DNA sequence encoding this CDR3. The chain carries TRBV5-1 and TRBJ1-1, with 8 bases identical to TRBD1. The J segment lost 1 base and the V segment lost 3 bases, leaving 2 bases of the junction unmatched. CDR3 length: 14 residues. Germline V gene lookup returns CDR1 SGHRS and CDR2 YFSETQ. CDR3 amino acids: CASSSGQGNTEAFF. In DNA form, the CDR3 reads TGCGCCAGCAGCTCCGGACAGGGGAACACTGAAGCTTTCTTT.

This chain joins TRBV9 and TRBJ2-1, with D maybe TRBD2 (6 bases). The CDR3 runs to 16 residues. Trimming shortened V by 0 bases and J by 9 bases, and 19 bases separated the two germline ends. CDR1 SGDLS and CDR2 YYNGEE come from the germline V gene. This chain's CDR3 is CASSVEALASFGEQFF. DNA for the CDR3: TGTGCCAGCAGCGTAGAGGCCCTAGCGAGCTTTGGTGAGCAGTTCTTC.

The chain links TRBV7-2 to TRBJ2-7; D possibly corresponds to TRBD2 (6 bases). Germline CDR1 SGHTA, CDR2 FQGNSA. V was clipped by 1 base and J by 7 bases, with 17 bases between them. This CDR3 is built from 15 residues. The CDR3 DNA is TGTGCCAGCAGCTTAGGGATCGGGAGTGGTGGAGAGCAGTACTTC. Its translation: CASSLGIGSGGEQYF.

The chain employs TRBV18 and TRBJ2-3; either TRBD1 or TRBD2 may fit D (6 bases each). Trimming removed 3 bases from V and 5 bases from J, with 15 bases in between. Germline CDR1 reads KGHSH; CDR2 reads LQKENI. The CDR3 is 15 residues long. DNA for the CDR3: TGTGCCAGCTCACCGGGGGCGGGAAGTGGAGATACGCAGTATTTT. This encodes CASSPGAGSGDTQYF.

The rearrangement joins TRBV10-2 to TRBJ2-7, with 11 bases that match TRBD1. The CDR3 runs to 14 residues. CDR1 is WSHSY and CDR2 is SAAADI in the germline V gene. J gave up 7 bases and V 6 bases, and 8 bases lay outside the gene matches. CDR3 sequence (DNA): TGCGCCAGCAGCCCAGGACAGGGGGCTTGGGAGCAGTACTTC. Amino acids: CASSPGQGAWEQYF.

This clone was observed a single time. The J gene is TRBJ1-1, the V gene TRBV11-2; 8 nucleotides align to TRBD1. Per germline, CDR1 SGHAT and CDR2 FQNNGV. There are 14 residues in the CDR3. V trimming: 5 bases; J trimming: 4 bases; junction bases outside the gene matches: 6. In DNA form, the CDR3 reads TGTGCCAGCAGCACGACAGGGGTGGGCACTGAAGCTTTCTTT. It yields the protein CASSTTGVGTEAFF.

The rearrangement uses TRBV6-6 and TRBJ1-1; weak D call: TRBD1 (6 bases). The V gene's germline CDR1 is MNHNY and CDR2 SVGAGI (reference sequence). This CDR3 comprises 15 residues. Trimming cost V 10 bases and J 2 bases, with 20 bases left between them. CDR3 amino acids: CATHPGGHKNTEAFF. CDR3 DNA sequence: TGTGCCACCCACCCCGGGGGACACAAAAACACTGAAGCTTTCTTT.

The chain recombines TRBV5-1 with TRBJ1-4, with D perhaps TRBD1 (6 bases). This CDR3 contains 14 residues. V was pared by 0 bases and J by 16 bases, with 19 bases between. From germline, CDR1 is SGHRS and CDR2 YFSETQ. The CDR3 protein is CASSLGAGGQSPFF. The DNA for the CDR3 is TGCGCCAGCAGCTTGGGTGCCGGGGGCCAATCCCCGTTTTTT.

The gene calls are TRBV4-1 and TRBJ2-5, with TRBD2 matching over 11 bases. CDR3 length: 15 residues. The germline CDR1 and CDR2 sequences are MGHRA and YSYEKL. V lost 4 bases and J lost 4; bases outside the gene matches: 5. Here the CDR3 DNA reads TGCGCCAGCAGCCCCGGACTAGCGGGCGGAGAGACCCAGTACTTC. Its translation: CASSPGLAGGETQYF.

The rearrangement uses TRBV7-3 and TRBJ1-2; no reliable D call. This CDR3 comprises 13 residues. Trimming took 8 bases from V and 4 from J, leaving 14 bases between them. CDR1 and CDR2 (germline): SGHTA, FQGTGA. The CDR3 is CASRSGGVYGYTF. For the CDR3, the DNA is TGTGCCAGCCGCTCTGGTGGGGTCTATGGCTACACCTTC.

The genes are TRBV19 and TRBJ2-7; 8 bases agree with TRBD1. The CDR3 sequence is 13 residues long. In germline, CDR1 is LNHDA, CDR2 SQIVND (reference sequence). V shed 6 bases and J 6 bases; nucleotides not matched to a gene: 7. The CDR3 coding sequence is TGTGCCAGTAGCCCGACAGGGGTAGGCGAGCAGTACTTC. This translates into CASSPTGVGEQYF. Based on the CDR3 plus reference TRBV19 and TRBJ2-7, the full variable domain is DGGITQSPKYLFRKEGQNVTLSCEQNLNHDAMYWYRQDPGQGLRLIYYSQIVNDFQKGDIAEGYSVSREKKESFPLTVTSAQKNPTAFYLCASSPTGVGEQYFGPGTRLTVT.

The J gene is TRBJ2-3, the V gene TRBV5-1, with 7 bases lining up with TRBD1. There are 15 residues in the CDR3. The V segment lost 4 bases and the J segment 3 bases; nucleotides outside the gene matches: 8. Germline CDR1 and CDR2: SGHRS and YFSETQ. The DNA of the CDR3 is TGCGCCAGCAGCCTCTCCCGACAGGGTACAGATACGCAGTATTTT. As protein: CASSLSRQGTDTQYF.

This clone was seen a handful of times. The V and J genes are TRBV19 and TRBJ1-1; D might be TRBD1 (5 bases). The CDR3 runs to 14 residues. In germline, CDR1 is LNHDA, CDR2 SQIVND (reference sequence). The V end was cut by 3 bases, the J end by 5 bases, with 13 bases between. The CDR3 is CASSMGVGETEAFF. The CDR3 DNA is TGTGCCAGTAGTATGGGGGTAGGGGAGACTGAAGCTTTCTTT.

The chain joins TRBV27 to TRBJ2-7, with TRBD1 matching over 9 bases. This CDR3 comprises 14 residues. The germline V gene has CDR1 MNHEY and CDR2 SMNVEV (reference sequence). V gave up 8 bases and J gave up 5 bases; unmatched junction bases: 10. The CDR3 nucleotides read TGTGCCAGCCTCACCCGGGACAGGGACGACGAGCAGTACTTC. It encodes CASLTRDRDDEQYF.

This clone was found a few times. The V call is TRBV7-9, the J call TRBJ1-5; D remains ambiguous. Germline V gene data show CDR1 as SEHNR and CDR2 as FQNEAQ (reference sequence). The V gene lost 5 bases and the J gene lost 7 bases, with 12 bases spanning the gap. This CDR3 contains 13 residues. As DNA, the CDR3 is TGTGCCAGCAGCCCCCAAACGGGACAGCCCCAGCATTTT. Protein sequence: CASSPQTGQPQHF. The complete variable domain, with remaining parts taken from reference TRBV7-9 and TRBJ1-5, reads DTGVSQNPRHKITKRGQNVTFRCDPISEHNRLYWYRQTLGQGPEFLTYFQNEAQLEKSRLLSDRFSAERPKGSFSTLEIQRTEQGDSAMYLCASSPQTGQPQHFGDGTRLSIL.

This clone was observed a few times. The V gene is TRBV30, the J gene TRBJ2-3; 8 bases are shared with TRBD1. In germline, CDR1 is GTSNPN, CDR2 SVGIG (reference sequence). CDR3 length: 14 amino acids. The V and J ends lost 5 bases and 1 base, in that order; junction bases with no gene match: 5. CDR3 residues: CAWVPGQGTDTQYF. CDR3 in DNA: TGTGCCTGGGTCCCGGGACAGGGCACAGATACGCAGTATTTT.

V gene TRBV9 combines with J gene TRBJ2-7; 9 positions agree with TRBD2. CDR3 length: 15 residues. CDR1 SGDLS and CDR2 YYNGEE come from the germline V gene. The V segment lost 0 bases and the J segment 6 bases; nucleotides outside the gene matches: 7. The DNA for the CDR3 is TGTGCCAGCAGCGTAGTGAGGCGGGAGGGCTCCGAGCAGTACTTC. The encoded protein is CASSVVRREGSEQYF.